This T cell receptor beta chain was profiled in a study of OX40 agonist ivuxolimab in advanced cancers. This clone is a singleton in its sample. Only in-frame clones appear in the TCRdb table, and some are missing; sequencing was by immunoSEQ multiplex PCR. There are about 31,000 clones in the sample; 82% occur only once, and roughly a fifth lies in the top ten. Looked up from germline, CDR1 is MNHEY and CDR2 is SVGAGI. The CDR3 sequence is 14 residues long. Trimming cost V 6 bases and J 8 bases, with 17 bases left between them. Sample: CD4+ or CD8+ T cells sorted from blood, taken in a trial of the OX40 agonist ivuxolimab. This clonotype was sampled from an adult with an advanced solid tumor such as melanoma, head and neck, liver or kidney cancer. This chain links TRBV6-5 with TRBJ1-3; a possible D gene is TRBD1 (6 bases). The DNA of the CDR3 is TGTGCCAGCAGGGAGACGACGGGGGCCTACACCATATATTTT. The encoded protein is CASRETTGAYTIYF.